A selection of T cell receptor beta chains follows, all from one sample in a study of early T cells in non-severe SARS-CoV-2 infection. TCRdb recomputed calls from the 5' RACE reads with MiXCR, one row per CDR3 protein. Altogether approximately 77,000 distinct CDR3 sequences are present, about 14% being singletons, with the ten largest covering around 12%. Sequencing was carried out using whole blood. The receptors stem from an adult who was a healthcare worker with PCR-confirmed SARS-CoV-2 infection or an uninfected control (not recorded which). CDR3s include the opening cysteine and the closing phenylalanine or tryptophan. The order of the fields is CDR3 length, D gene, clone size, V gene, J gene, CDR3 DNA, CDR3 protein. The D gene is left open where the match is weak. Size values are once, few and many counts, or a class for expanded clones, and some rows have none.

length: 14; D: TRBD1; size: few; V: TRBV9; J: TRBJ1-5; DNA: TGTGCCAGCAGCGTGGGGACAGAGGATCAGCCCCAGCATTTT; CDR3: CASSVGTEDQPQHF
length: 14; D: -; size: few; V: TRBV6-2/TRBV6-3; J: TRBJ1-5; DNA: TGTGCCAGCAGTTATGGGGGGCCCAATCAGCCCCAGCATTTT; CDR3: CASSYGGPNQPQHF
length: 13; D: TRBD1; size: many; V: TRBV19; J: TRBJ1-1; DNA: TGTGCCACCCGACAGGGTTTGATCACTGAAGCTTTCTTT; CDR3: CATRQGLITEAFF
length: 14; D: -; size: -; V: TRBV29-1; J: TRBJ2-1; DNA: TGCAGCGGACTAAAGCCCCCCTCCTACAATGAGCAGTTCTTC; CDR3: CSGLKPPSYNEQFF
length: 11; D: -; size: few; V: TRBV29-1; J: TRBJ2-7; DNA: TGCAGCGCTGCGACACTGTACGAGCAGTACTTC; CDR3: CSAATLYEQYF
length: 14; D: -; size: -; V: TRBV29-1; J: TRBJ2-7; DNA: TGCAGCGTTTTTATGCCAGGGAAGAGGTACGAGCAGTACTTC; CDR3: CSVFMPGKRYEQYF
length: 17; D: -; size: -; V: TRBV28; J: TRBJ1-1; DNA: TGTGCCAGCAGTTTATGGGGGTTGTCGGGGAGTGACACTGAAGCTTTCTTT; CDR3: CASSLWGLSGSDTEAFF
length: 14; D: -; size: many; V: TRBV7-8; J: TRBJ1-1; DNA: TGTGCCAGCAGAACCGGGACAATGAACACTGAAGCTTTCTTT; CDR3: CASRTGTMNTEAFF
length: 12; D: -; size: few; V: TRBV29-1; J: TRBJ2-1; DNA: TGCAGCGTCGGGATTACTTTGGATGAGCAGTTCTTC; CDR3: CSVGITLDEQFF
length: 14; D: -; size: -; V: TRBV6-1; J: TRBJ2-7; DNA: TGTGCCAGCAGTGAAGCGCTAGATGGGTACGAGCAGTACTTC; CDR3: CASSEALDGYEQYF
length: 16; D: TRBD2; size: -; V: TRBV6-1; J: TRBJ2-2; DNA: TGTGCCAGCATGGATGGCGGGGGGGCCTGGGCCGGGGAGCTGTTTTTT; CDR3: CASMDGGGAWAGELFF
length: 16; D: TRBD1; size: few; V: TRBV4-3; J: TRBJ2-7; DNA: TGCGCCAGCAGCCAGACCGGGACAGGGCTTCTATACGAGCAGTACTTC; CDR3: CASSQTGTGLLYEQYF
length: 16; D: TRBD2; size: -; V: TRBV29-1; J: TRBJ2-1; DNA: TGCAGCGTTGAGACTAGCGGGGGGAGCTCCTACAATGAGCAGTTCTTC; CDR3: CSVETSGGSSYNEQFF
length: 16; D: TRBD2; size: -; V: TRBV19; J: TRBJ2-3; DNA: TGTGCCTGTAAATCCGGGACTAGTGCATCCGGAGATACGCAGTATTTT; CDR3: CACKSGTSASGDTQYF
length: 16; D: -; size: few; V: TRBV6-2/TRBV6-3; J: TRBJ2-5; DNA: TGTGCCAGCAGTTACGTCCGAGGGGCCCTGAGGGAGACCCAGTACTTC; CDR3: CASSYVRGALRETQYF
length: 13; D: TRBD1; size: -; V: TRBV5-1; J: TRBJ1-2; DNA: TGCGCCAGCAGGCCTGGGACAGGGAGAGACTACACCTTC; CDR3: CASRPGTGRDYTF
length: 15; D: -; size: -; V: TRBV12-3/TRBV12-4; J: TRBJ1-1; DNA: TGTGCCAGCAGTTTTCGGCCTTTTGGGGGCACTGAAGCTTTCTTT; CDR3: CASSFRPFGGTEAFF
length: 16; D: -; size: few; V: TRBV4-1; J: TRBJ1-1; DNA: TGCGCCAGCAGCCAAGATGGGGTTTTACCGAACACTGAAGCTTTCTTT; CDR3: CASSQDGVLPNTEAFF
length: 13; D: -; size: -; V: TRBV10-3; J: TRBJ1-3; DNA: TGTGCCATCAGCGGGGACTCTGGAAACACCATATATTTT; CDR3: CAISGDSGNTIYF
length: 13; D: TRBD2; size: many; V: TRBV19; J: TRBJ2-7; DNA: TGTGCCAGTAGTCCAGCGGGAGCCTACGAGCAGTACTTC; CDR3: CASSPAGAYEQYF
length: 14; D: TRBD1; size: -; V: TRBV18; J: TRBJ1-4; DNA: TGTGCCAGCTCACCAACAGGGGTTGGGGAAAAACTGTTTTTT; CDR3: CASSPTGVGEKLFF
length: 14; D: TRBD1; size: -; V: TRBV4-1; J: TRBJ1-2; DNA: TGCGCCAGCAGCCAGATACAGGGGGCTAGTGGCTACACCTTC; CDR3: CASSQIQGASGYTF
length: 17; D: TRBD1; size: many; V: TRBV20-1; J: TRBJ1-5; DNA: TGCAGTGCTGAACCTTCCGGGACAGGGTATAGCAATCAGCCCCAGCATTTT; CDR3: CSAEPSGTGYSNQPQHF
length: 14; D: -; size: many; V: TRBV2; J: TRBJ1-5; DNA: TGTGCCAGCAAGTCGGGAAACTCACGTCAGCCCCAGCATTTT; CDR3: CASKSGNSRQPQHF
length: 14; D: -; size: -; V: TRBV7-6; J: TRBJ2-7; DNA: TGTGCCAGCAGCTTACAGGACTCAGCCTACGAGCAGTACTTC; CDR3: CASSLQDSAYEQYF
length: 14; D: -; size: -; V: TRBV24-1; J: TRBJ2-5; DNA: TGTGCCACCCAGGGTACGGGGTATGAAGAGACCCAGTACTTC; CDR3: CATQGTGYEETQYF
length: 14; D: -; size: many; V: TRBV2; J: TRBJ2-1; DNA: TGTGCCAGCAGTGTGACTGTGGCTTACAATGAGCAGTTCTTC; CDR3: CASSVTVAYNEQFF
length: 16; D: TRBD1; size: few; V: TRBV4-1; J: TRBJ2-1; DNA: TGCGCCAGCAGCCTAACATCCGGGACAGGGGTTGATGAGCAGTTCTTC; CDR3: CASSLTSGTGVDEQFF